Shown below are 17 T cell receptor beta chains from a single sample sequenced in a study of T cell changes during pregnancy in multiple sclerosis. The data were produced by immunoSEQ multiplex PCR, yet TCRdb's version contains in-frame clones alone and is incomplete. The sample has tens of thousands of clones; about nine tenths are singletons. Sequencing used peripheral blood, obtained in the first trimester of pregnancy. The receptor set was obtained from a female donor with multiple sclerosis, enrolled in a pregnancy study.

This chain connects TRBV19 to TRBJ1-5; D is unclear. The germline V gene has CDR1 LNHDA and CDR2 SQIVND (reference sequence). V lost 5 bases to trimming and J lost 0 bases, with 17 bases between them. CDR3 length equals 17 residues. The CDR3 spells CASSSGREIYSNQPQHF. The CDR3 DNA follows: TGTGCCAGTAGTTCCGGACGGGAAATTTATAGCAATCAGCCCCAGCATTTT.

The chain couples TRBV20-1 to TRBJ2-3; D gene ambiguous. V was clipped by 3 bases and J by 5 bases, with 6 bases between them. Germline V CDR1 and CDR2: DFQATT, SNEGSKA (reference sequence). This CDR3 comprises 11 residues. CDR3 loop: CSASSVDTQYF. CDR3 sequence (DNA): TGCAGTGCTAGTTCCGTAGATACGCAGTATTTT.

This clone was observed a single time. The chain joins TRBV29-1 to TRBJ1-2; perhaps TRBD1 as D (5 bases). The CDR3 covers 16 residues. The V end was cut by 6 bases, the J end by 3 bases, with 23 bases between. The germline gives CDR1 SQVTM, CDR2 ANQGSEA. The CDR3 sequence is CSVVFHVGGRDYGYTF. The DNA of the CDR3 is TGCAGCGTCGTGTTTCACGTGGGGGGTCGGGACTATGGCTACACCTTC.

The chain recombines TRBV28 with TRBJ2-5; TRBD2 might be the D (5 bases). The CDR3 contains 13 residues. The V end lost 6 bases, the J end lost 3 bases, and 11 bases lay between the germline ends. Per the germline V gene, CDR1 is MDHEN and CDR2 is SYDVKM. The CDR3 coding sequence is TGTGCCAGCAGATCGGGATCAAAAGAGACCCAGTACTTC. It translates to CASRSGSKETQYF.

The rearrangement links TRBV7-8 to TRBJ2-1, with 11 bases aligning to TRBD2. Trimming cost V 2 bases and J 0 bases; bases outside gene matches: 3. The germline V gene has CDR1 SGHVS and CDR2 FQNEAQ. This CDR3 has 17 residues. The CDR3 here is CASSLRLAGGSYNEQFF. The CDR3 coding sequence is TGTGCCAGCAGCTTAAGGCTAGCGGGGGGCTCCTACAATGAGCAGTTCTTC.

V usage is TRBV6-6 and J usage is TRBJ1-4; TRBD1 aligns across 11 bases. The V gene end was trimmed by 5 bases and the J gene end by 13 bases; junction bases not matched to a gene: 9. CDR3 size: 14 residues. Per germline, CDR1 MNHNY and CDR2 SVGAGI (reference sequence). The CDR3: CASSPGTGGVRLFF. CDR3 DNA: TGTGCCAGCAGTCCCGGGACAGGGGGAGTGAGACTGTTTTTT.

The rearrangement uses TRBV5-1 and TRBJ1-2; TRBD1 might be the D (5 bases). This CDR3 is 13 amino acids long. Trimming cost V 0 bases and J 7 bases, with 10 bases left between them. Germline CDR1 reads SGHRS; CDR2 reads YFSETQ. CDR3: CASSLEGVGGYTF. CDR3 bases: TGCGCCAGCAGCTTGGAAGGGGTTGGTGGCTACACCTTC.

This clone was counted between two and nine times. The chain couples TRBV7-9 to TRBJ2-1; 8 bases are shared with TRBD2. CDR3 length: 14 residues. The germline gives CDR1 SEHNR, CDR2 FQNEAQ (reference sequence). Losses at the gene ends were 8 bases for V and 0 bases for J; bases not matched to a gene: 3. The DNA for the CDR3 is TGTGCCAGCGTCAGCGGGGGCTCCTACAATGAGCAGTTCTTC. Its protein product is CASVSGGSYNEQFF.

This clone was observed once. V gene TRBV7-9 combines with J gene TRBJ1-3, with TRBD1 identical over 8 bases. Germline CDR1 reads SEHNR; CDR2 reads FQNEAQ (reference sequence). This CDR3 is built from 15 residues. J lost 0 bases, V lost 3 bases, and 1 base had no gene match. CDR3 DNA: TGTGCCAGCAGCTTCCAGGGGGCCTCTGGAAACACCATATATTTT. It translates to CASSFQGASGNTIYF.

The gene calls are TRBV4-3 and TRBJ2-7; D might be TRBD2 (6 bases). Trimming stripped 0 bases from V and 2 bases from J, with 14 bases between. Germline V gene data show CDR1 as LGHNA and CDR2 as YSLEER. This CDR3 region has 16 residues. In DNA, the CDR3 is TGCGCCAGCAGCCAAGATTTTTCGGGAGCCCCCTACGAGCAGTACTTC. Translation: CASSQDFSGAPYEQYF.

The chain links TRBV5-1 to TRBJ2-2; 7 positions match TRBD2. The germline V gene encodes CDR1 SGHRS and CDR2 YFSETQ. The CDR3 is 15 residues long. V lost 6 bases and J lost 5; bases outside the gene matches: 10. The CDR3 DNA reads as TGCGCCAGCACCCCCGAATGGGGGGGGACCGGGGAGCTGTTTTTT. Translation gives CASTPEWGGTGELFF.

The chain is built from TRBV9 and TRBJ2-7; TRBD1 matches 9 bases. The J segment lost 4 bases and the V segment lost 4 bases, leaving 12 bases of the junction unmatched. The CDR3 runs to 16 residues. Per the germline V gene, CDR1 is SGDLS and CDR2 is YYNGEE. For the CDR3, the DNA is TGTGCCAGCAGCCAAGGTTTTGGACAGGGGCTTTACGAGCAGTACTTC. Protein sequence: CASSQGFGQGLYEQYF. The full variable domain, completed using reference TRBV9 and TRBJ2-7, is DSGVTQTPKHLITATGQRVTLRCSPRSGDLSVYWYQQSLDQGLQFLIQYYNGEERAKGNILERFSAQQFPDLHSELNLSSLELGDSALYFCASSQGFGQGLYEQYFGPGTRLTVT.

The V call is TRBV9, the J call TRBJ1-6; D might be TRBD1 (6 bases). The CDR3 contains 16 residues. The germline gives CDR1 SGDLS, CDR2 YYNGEE. V lost 1 base to trimming and J lost 8 bases, with 16 bases between them. This CDR3 reads CASSVRPQGRDSPLHF. For the CDR3, the DNA is TGTGCCAGCAGCGTACGACCCCAGGGGCGGGATTCACCCCTCCACTTT.

V usage is TRBV7-8 and J usage is TRBJ1-4; TRBD1 agrees at 8 bases. J lost 7 bases, V lost 5 bases, and 6 bases had no gene match. Germline V gene data show CDR1 as SGHVS and CDR2 as FQNEAQ. The CDR3 consists of 14 residues. As DNA, the CDR3 is TGTGCCAGCAGCCTGGACAGGGTGCGTGAAAAACTGTTTTTT. Translation gives CASSLDRVREKLFF.

The gene calls are TRBV7-2 and TRBJ1-1, with 7 bases fitting TRBD1. The CDR3 runs to 14 residues. CDR1 and CDR2 from the germline V gene are SGHTA and FQGNSA. V was clipped by 5 bases and J by 2 bases; unmatched bases: 5. The CDR3 region is CASSPDRVNTEAFF. The CDR3 DNA is TGTGCCAGCAGCCCCGACAGGGTTAACACTGAAGCTTTCTTT.

The J gene is TRBJ2-1, the V gene TRBV11-3, with a weak D call TRBD2 (6 bases). The CDR3 totals 13 residues. CDR1 and CDR2 from the germline V gene are SGHNT and YENEEA. Between the trimmed V and J ends, which lost 0 bases and 6 bases, there was a span of 6 bases. CDR3 amino acids: CASSLEGGNEQFF. The CDR3 DNA is TGTGCCAGCAGCTTAGAGGGGGGCAATGAGCAGTTCTTC.

V is TRBV19 and J is TRBJ1-2; D gene unclear. The CDR3 covers 18 residues. Trimming cost V 3 bases and J 3 bases, with 23 bases left between them. Per the germline V gene, CDR1 is LNHDA and CDR2 is SQIVND (reference sequence). CDR3 region: CASSITEGIMMDDYGYTF. CDR3 DNA: TGTGCCAGTAGTATCACGGAGGGAATCATGATGGATGACTATGGCTACACCTTC.